The 6 T cell receptor beta chains in this list originate from one sample, sequenced in a study of shared clonotypes between healthy human individuals. Terminally differentiated effector memory CD45RA+ cells were excluded from the naive CD8 cells, which were CD45RO-negative and positively selected for CCR7. The data were produced by immunoSEQ multiplex PCR, yet TCRdb's version contains in-frame clones alone and is incomplete. This sample has around 600,000 clones; roughly 98% occur once, and the top ten carry less than 0.35%. The sample was naive CD8+ T cells sorted from blood. These receptors were collected from a man in his thirties or forties in good health.

The chain couples TRBV2 to TRBJ2-2, with a possible D match to TRBD1 (6 bases). V was trimmed by 6 bases and J by 9 bases, leaving 11 bases between them. CDR3 length: 12 residues. Germline CDR1 is SNHLY and CDR2 is FYNNEI. CDR3 in DNA: TGTGCCAGCAGCGACAGGTTGCGGGAGCTGTTTTTT. Protein: CASSDRLRELFF. The full variable domain, its missing parts supplied by reference TRBV2 and TRBJ2-2, is EPEVTQTPSHQVTQMGQEVILRCVPISNHLYFYWYRQILGQKVEFLVSFYNNEISEKSEIFDDQFSVERPDGSNFTLKIRSTKLEDSAMYFCASSDRLRELFFGEGSRLTVL.

This chain links TRBV7-2 with TRBJ2-1; D unresolved. The CDR3 extends over 18 amino acids. Trimming removed 3 bases from V and 5 bases from J, with 23 bases in between. Germline assignment: CDR1 SGHTA and CDR2 FQGNSA. The CDR3 is CASSFPSLTTDSNNEQFF. Here the CDR3 DNA reads TGTGCCAGCAGCTTTCCCAGCCTAACAACCGACTCGAACAATGAGCAGTTCTTC.

The chain combines TRBV7-9 with TRBJ1-5; tentative D call: TRBD1 (5 bases). Germline CDR1 reads SEHNR; CDR2 reads FQNEAQ (reference sequence). The germline V and J ends were trimmed by 6 bases and 3 bases, with 9 bases remaining between them. The CDR3 totals 13 residues. CDR3: CASSDSDNQPQHF. CDR3 DNA sequence: TGTGCCAGCAGTGACAGCGACAATCAGCCCCAGCATTTT.

V and J are TRBV7-9 and TRBJ2-1, with a weak D call TRBD2 (6 bases). This CDR3 region has 12 residues. Germline V lookup: CDR1 SEHNR, CDR2 FQNEAQ (reference sequence). The CDR3 DNA reads TGTGCAACGGGAGTTGCCTACAATGAGCAGTTCTTC. Protein sequence: CATGVAYNEQFF. The complete variable domain, with remaining parts taken from reference TRBV7-9 and TRBJ2-1, reads DTGVSQNPRHKITKRGQNVTFRCDPISEHNRLYWYRQTLGQGPEFLTYFQNEAQLEKSRLLSDRFSAERPKGSFSTLEIQRTEQGDSAMYLCATGVAYNEQFFGPGTRLTVL.

CDR3 in amino acids: CASSVASGIYEQYF. The CDR3 region has the DNA TGTGCCAGCAGCGTAGCTAGCGGGATTTACGAGCAGTACTTC. This chain uses TRBV9 with TRBJ2-7, with 9 bases fitting TRBD2. Germline lookup yields CDR1 SGDLS and CDR2 YYNGEE. The V gene end was trimmed by 0 bases and the J gene end by 4 bases; junction bases not matched to a gene: 2. CDR3 length: 14 residues.

The chain has TRBV19 and TRBJ2-1; no clear D. The germline V and J ends were trimmed by 5 bases and 6 bases, with 11 bases remaining between them. The V gene's germline CDR1 is LNHDA and CDR2 SQIVND (reference sequence). CDR3 length: 13 amino acids. CDR3 sequence reads: CASSPVVPNEQFF. CDR3 DNA sequence: TGTGCCAGTAGTCCCGTAGTTCCCAATGAGCAGTTCTTC.